These 14 T cell receptor beta chains were all obtained from the same sample, sequenced in a study of T-cell memory formation after mild COVID-19. Using its own MiXCR run on the 5' RACE reads, TCRdb lists one record per CDR3 protein. Among about 470,000 distinct CDR3 sequences listed, more than 20% were seen once. The specimen was PBMCs or a T cell subset sorted from them (not recorded which). The receptors were gathered from an adult woman who had mild COVID-19 (a few samples of this study predate the infection). Cell type and time point are not known.

This clonotype was seen a handful of times. V gene TRBV7-6 combines with J gene TRBJ2-1, with 7 bases lining up with TRBD2. The CDR3 spans 14 residues. The germline V gene has CDR1 SGHVS and CDR2 FNYEAQ. V lost 0 bases to trimming and J lost 6 bases; unmatched junction nucleotides: 2. In DNA, the CDR3 is TGTGCCAGCAGCTTAGCTACTAGCGCCAATGAGCAGTTCTTC. Its protein product is CASSLATSANEQFF.

The sample holds a few counts of this clonotype. V usage is TRBV4-2 and J usage is TRBJ2-2, with unresolved D. The ends were cut back, 1 base at V and 0 bases at J, with 9 bases in the middle. The CDR3 is made up of 16 amino acids. Germline CDR1 and CDR2: LGHNA and YNFKEQ. In DNA form, the CDR3 reads TGTGCCAGCAGCCAAGGTAACATCGCGAACACCGGGGAGCTGTTTTTT. Translating it yields CASSQGNIANTGELFF.

The chain links TRBV7-8 to TRBJ1-2; no definite D call. This CDR3 comprises 15 residues. The V gene's germline CDR1 is SGHVS and CDR2 FQNEAQ. The germline V and J ends were trimmed by 0 bases and 0 bases, with 8 bases remaining between them. The CDR3 nucleotides read TGTGCCAGCAGCTTAGCCGGCACATCTAACTATGGCTACACCTTC. Amino acid sequence: CASSLAGTSNYGYTF.

By sample fraction, this clonotype is medium-sized. The V and J genes are TRBV5-1 and TRBJ2-7; D is unclear. CDR3 size: 13 residues. V was cut by 0 bases and J by 4 bases, with 8 bases left in between. The germline V gene encodes CDR1 SGHRS and CDR2 YFSETQ. The DNA for the CDR3 is TGCGCCAGCAGCTTGGGCAGATGGTACGAGCAGTACTTC. As protein: CASSLGRWYEQYF.

V gene TRBV4-3 combines with J gene TRBJ2-1; D uncertain. V was shortened by 0 bases and J by 2 bases, with 8 bases between the two germline ends. Looked up from germline, CDR1 is LGHNA and CDR2 is YSLEER. The CDR3 totals 15 residues. CDR3: CASSQERTTYNEQFF. The CDR3, as DNA: TGCGCCAGCAGCCAAGAGCGGACCACCTACAATGAGCAGTTCTTC.

J is TRBJ1-5 and V is TRBV5-6, with a weak D call TRBD1 (5 bases). The V and J ends lost 2 bases and 1 base respectively, with 13 bases between them. CDR1 and CDR2 (germline): SGHDT, YYEEEE. CDR3 length equals 16 residues. The CDR3 sequence: CASSFGGVWSNQPQHF. In DNA, the CDR3 is TGTGCCAGCAGCTTCGGGGGGGTATGGAGCAATCAGCCCCAGCATTTT.

The genes are TRBV20-1 and TRBJ1-2, with D perhaps matching TRBD1 (5 bases). The CDR3 is made up of 12 amino acids. Germline V gene lookup returns CDR1 DFQATT and CDR2 SNEGSKA (reference sequence). V gave up 3 bases and J gave up 4 bases, with 9 bases separating them. CDR3 region: CSARGGSYGYTF. CDR3 nucleotide sequence: TGCAGTGCTAGGGGGGGGAGCTATGGCTACACCTTC.

This clonotype was found a few times. V and J are TRBV7-9 and TRBJ1-6, with TRBD1 as a possible D gene (6 bases). The CDR3 consists of 15 residues. The germline gives CDR1 SEHNR, CDR2 FQNEAQ (reference sequence). The V gene lost 2 bases and the J gene lost 8 bases, with 13 bases spanning the gap. The chain's CDR3 is CASSLRGARDSPLHF. CDR3 sequence (DNA): TGTGCCAGCAGCTTAAGGGGGGCCCGGGATTCACCCCTCCACTTT.

The chain couples TRBV24-1 to TRBJ2-5; TRBD2 agrees at 9 bases. V shed 5 bases and J 5 bases; nucleotides not matched to a gene: 26. This CDR3 spans 21 amino acids. Germline CDR1 KGHDR, CDR2 SFDVKD. The CDR3 bases are TGTGCCACCAGTGGCTACTCCGGGACTAGCTCCGAAACTGCGGGGGTGGAGACCCAGTACTTC. This sequence encodes CATSGYSGTSSETAGVETQYF.

The genes are TRBV20-1 and TRBJ2-7; D is perhaps TRBD2 (6 bases). Germline loops: CDR1 DFQATT, CDR2 SNEGSKA (reference sequence). Trimming pared 5 bases from V and 2 bases from J, leaving 16 bases between. The CDR3 sequence is 14 residues long. CDR3 sequence reads: CSALVAGSAYEQYF. The CDR3 coding sequence is TGCAGTGCTCTGGTGGCGGGATCGGCCTACGAGCAGTACTTC.

The sample holds a few counts of this clonotype. The chain carries TRBV6-5 and TRBJ1-2; 9 bases line up with TRBD1. The CDR3 has 16 residues. After removal of 0 bases from V and 4 bases from J, the junction contained 6 bases not matched to a gene. Germline-derived CDR1 and CDR2 are MNHEY and SVGAGI. This CDR3 is CASSYSLRDRVYGYTF. The CDR3 DNA is TGTGCCAGCAGTTACTCACTCCGGGACAGGGTCTATGGCTACACCTTC.

The chain combines TRBV9 with TRBJ2-7, with 11 bases aligning to TRBD2. CDR1 is SGDLS, CDR2 YYNGEE, per germline. CDR3 length: 14 amino acids. V lost 3 bases to trimming and J lost 3 bases; unmatched junction nucleotides: 2. CDR3 region: CASSEGTSGYEQYF. In DNA form, the CDR3 reads TGTGCCAGCAGCGAAGGGACTAGCGGCTACGAGCAGTACTTC.

This clonotype has more than one count but fewer than ten. This sequence joins TRBV2 and TRBJ1-1, with D uncertain. Germline CDR1 and CDR2: SNHLY and FYNNEI. Trimming left V 6 bases short and J 0 bases short, with 14 bases between. This CDR3 contains 15 residues. This chain's CDR3 is CASSARFRVNTEAFF. The DNA for the CDR3 is TGTGCCAGCAGCGCCAGATTCCGCGTGAACACTGAAGCTTTCTTT.

The J gene is TRBJ2-3, the V gene TRBV30; D ambiguous. Trimming pared 2 bases from V and 4 bases from J, leaving 7 bases between. Germline V gene lookup returns CDR1 GTSNPN and CDR2 SVGIG (reference sequence). CDR3 length equals 12 residues. CDR3 amino acids: CAWSKQSDTQYF. The CDR3 bases are TGTGCCTGGAGTAAGCAGTCAGATACGCAGTATTTT.